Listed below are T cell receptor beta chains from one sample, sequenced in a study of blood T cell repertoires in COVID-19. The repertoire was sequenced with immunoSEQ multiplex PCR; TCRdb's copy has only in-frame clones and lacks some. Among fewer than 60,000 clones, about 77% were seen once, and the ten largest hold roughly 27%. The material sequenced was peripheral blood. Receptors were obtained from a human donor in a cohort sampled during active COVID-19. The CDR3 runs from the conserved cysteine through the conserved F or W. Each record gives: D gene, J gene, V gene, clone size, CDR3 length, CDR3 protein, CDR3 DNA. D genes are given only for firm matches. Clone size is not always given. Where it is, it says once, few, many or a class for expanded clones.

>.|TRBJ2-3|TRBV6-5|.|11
CASSREDTQYF
TGTGCCAGCAGTCGGGAAGATACGCAGTATTTT
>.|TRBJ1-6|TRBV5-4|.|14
CASSLGRAGSPLHF
TGTGCCAGCAGCTTAGGCAGGGCCGGTTCACCCCTCCACTTT
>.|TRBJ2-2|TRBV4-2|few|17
CASSQGSGGLGTGELFF
TGTGCCAGCAGCCAAGGAAGTGGGGGACTCGGCACCGGGGAGCTGTTTTTT
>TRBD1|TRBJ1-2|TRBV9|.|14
CASNRGGANYGYTF
TGTGCCAGCAACAGGGGCGGGGCTAACTATGGCTACACCTTC
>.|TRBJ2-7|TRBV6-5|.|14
CASKGAGKFHEQYF
TGTGCCAGCAAAGGGGCAGGGAAGTTCCACGAGCAGTACTTC
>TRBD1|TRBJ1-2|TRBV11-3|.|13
CASSPGQNYGYTF
TGTGCCAGCAGCCCGGGACAGAACTATGGCTACACCTTC
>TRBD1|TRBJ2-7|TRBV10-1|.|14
CASSECRDSCEQYF
TGCGCCAGCAGTGAGTGCCGGGACAGTTGCGAGCAGTACTTC
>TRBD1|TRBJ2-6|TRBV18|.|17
CASSYGTGPSGANVLTF
TGTGCCAGCTCATATGGGACAGGGCCGTCTGGGGCCAACGTCCTGACTTTC
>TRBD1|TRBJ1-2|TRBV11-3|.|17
CASSQAGGADRHYGYTF
TGTGCCAGCAGCCAGGCAGGGGGCGCGGATCGCCACTATGGCTACACCTTC
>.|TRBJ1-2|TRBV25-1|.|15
CASSELLDPAGSYTF
TGTGCCAGCAGTGAACTTTTGGACCCCGCCGGGAGCTACACCTTC
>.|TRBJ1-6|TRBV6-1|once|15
CASSTLTGYNSPLHF
TGTGCCAGCAGTACCTTGACAGGCTATAATTCACCCCTCCACTTT
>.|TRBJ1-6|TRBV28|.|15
CASRAGGSNNSPLHF
TGTGCCAGCAGGGCTGGGGGCAGCAATAATTCACCCCTCCACTTT
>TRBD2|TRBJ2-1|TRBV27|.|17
CASYPVAGDRSYNEQFF
TGTGCCAGCTACCCAGTGGCGGGAGATAGGTCCTACAATGAGCAGTTCTTC
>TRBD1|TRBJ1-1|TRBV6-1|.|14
CASSEDRGDTEAFF
TGTGCCAGCAGTGAAGACAGGGGCGATACTGAAGCTTTCTTT
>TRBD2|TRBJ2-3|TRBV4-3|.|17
CASSQPSGGDGTDTQYF
TGCGCCAGCAGCCAACCTAGCGGGGGCGACGGCACAGATACGCAGTATTTT
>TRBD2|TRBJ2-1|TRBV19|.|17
CASSMRSGGPSYNEQFF
TGTGCCAGTAGTATGCGTAGCGGGGGGCCCTCCTACAATGAGCAGTTCTTC
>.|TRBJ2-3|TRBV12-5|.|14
CASGLNSGTDTQYF
TGTGCTAGTGGTTTAAATTCGGGCACAGATACGCAGTATTTT
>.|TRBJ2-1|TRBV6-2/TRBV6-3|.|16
CASSRVGRSSYNEQFF
TGTGCCAGCAGCCGGGTGGGTCGGAGCTCCTACAATGAGCAGTTCTTC
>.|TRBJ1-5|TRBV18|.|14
CASSSGTDLKPQHF
TGTGCCAGCTCTTCCGGAACAGATCTGAAGCCCCAGCATTTT